The present TCR beta chain was sequenced within a study of T cell responses to AZD1222 COVID-19 vaccine. Study-level findings and limits: Only after the peak T cell response were repertoires sampled.

Sequencing was performed with immunoSEQ multiplex PCR; in TCRdb, only in-frame clones are kept and a portion is missing. Found here are more than 150,000 clones, 94% of them singletons; the top ten hold 1.5% to 2%. There are 14 residues in the CDR3. Germline V CDR1 and CDR2: PRHDT, FYEKMQ (reference sequence). V gave up 3 bases and J gave up 5 bases, with 10 bases separating them. Worth noting for this clone: Its target is unknown.

The chain carries TRBV13 and TRBJ2-2; D is perhaps TRBD2 (5 bases). This receptor was taken from an adult who received the AZD1222 COVID-19 vaccine. The starting material was peripheral blood, obtained 28 days after the second AZD1222 dose. CDR3 region: CASSFGLITGELFF. The CDR3 coding sequence is TGTGCCAGCAGCTTCGGACTTATTACCGGGGAGCTGTTTTTT.